The 8 T cell receptor beta chains reported below all come from one sample, sequenced in a study of shared clonotypes between healthy human individuals. TCRdb's table, derived via immunoSEQ multiplex PCR, lists solely in-frame clones and lacks some. The table shows some 1.1 million clones, with 77% occurring only once. Specimen: memory CD4+ T cells from PBMCs. Stated subset: CD45RA-negative fraction. These receptors all stem from a man aged 18 to 35 in good health. Some clones in this sample may be carry-over from other donors' samples.

This chain links TRBV27 with TRBJ2-7, with a possible D match to TRBD2 (6 bases). Germline V gene data show CDR1 as MNHEY and CDR2 as SMNVEV (reference sequence). Trimming cost V 5 bases and J 2 bases, with 16 bases left between them. The CDR3 consists of 15 residues. The CDR3 DNA reads as TGTGCCAGCAGTGAACGCCGGGAGCCTGCCTACGAGCAGTACTTC. Encoded protein: CASSERREPAYEQYF.

This sequence joins TRBV4-1 and TRBJ2-1, with 11 bases fitting TRBD2. J gave up 4 bases and V 2 bases, and 7 bases lay outside the gene matches. Germline values: CDR1 MGHRA, CDR2 YSYEKL. CDR3 length equals 17 residues. CDR3 region: CASSQWTSGQLYNEQFF. The CDR3 DNA follows: TGCGCCAGCAGCCAATGGACTAGCGGGCAACTTTACAATGAGCAGTTCTTC.

The sample holds one count of this clone. The chain uses TRBV5-1 and TRBJ1-3; 9 bases line up with TRBD1. CDR3 length equals 16 residues. Germline-derived CDR1 and CDR2 are SGHRS and YFSETQ. The ends lost 0 bases at V and 2 bases at J; junction bases unmatched: 3. In nucleotides, the CDR3 is TGCGCCAGCAGCTTGGGGGGACAGGGACCTGGAAACACCATATATTTT. It is translated as CASSLGGQGPGNTIYF.

The chain carries TRBV4-3 and TRBJ1-3; perhaps TRBD1 as D (5 bases). Germline V CDR1 and CDR2: LGHNA, YSLEER. The CDR3 is made up of 15 amino acids. Trimming took 0 bases from V and 0 from J, leaving 6 bases between them. The CDR3: CASSQDRASGNTIYF. The CDR3 DNA sequence: TGCGCCAGCAGCCAAGACAGGGCCTCTGGAAACACCATATATTTT.

A word on this clone: Other DNA sequences in the same sample also yield this CDR3. The V gene is TRBV11-2, the J gene TRBJ2-7, with D possibly TRBD1 on 5 matching bases. Germline CDR1 reads SGHAT; CDR2 reads FQNNGV. The V and J ends lost 5 bases and 3 bases respectively, with 8 bases between them. CDR3 length: 12 residues. Here the CDR3 reads CASSRQGYEQYF. The DNA for the CDR3 is TGTGCCAGCAGCCGTCAGGGCTACGAGCAGTACTTC.

The chain carries TRBV7-2 and TRBJ1-5; 10 bases are shared with TRBD1. V gave up 5 bases and J gave up 4 bases; unmatched junction bases: 5. This CDR3 spans 15 amino acids. Germline assignment: CDR1 SGHTA and CDR2 FQGNSA. The CDR3: CASSTGTGENQPQHF. The CDR3 DNA reads as TGTGCCAGCAGCACGGGGACAGGGGAGAATCAGCCCCAGCATTTT.

This clone was counted a single time. The V call is TRBV30, the J call TRBJ1-1; D gene ambiguous. V was trimmed by 4 bases and J by 0 bases, leaving 15 bases between them. The germline V gene encodes CDR1 GTSNPN and CDR2 SVGIG (reference sequence). This CDR3 comprises 15 residues. CDR3: CAWTAQAKMNTEAFF. CDR3 in DNA: TGTGCCTGGACGGCCCAGGCAAAAATGAACACTGAAGCTTTCTTT. Based on the CDR3 plus reference TRBV30 and TRBJ1-1, the full variable domain is SQTIHQWPATLVQPVGSPLSLECTVEGTSNPNLYWYRQAAGRGLQLLFYSVGIGQISSEVPQNLSASRPQDRQFILSSKKLLLSDSGFYLCAWTAQAKMNTEAFFGQGTRLTVV.

The chain's CDR3 is CASSLSRATDTQYF. The DNA for the CDR3 is TGTGCCAGCAGTTTATCGAGGGCCACAGATACGCAGTATTTT. This sequence joins TRBV27 and TRBJ2-3; TRBD2 is a possible D gene (5 bases). This CDR3 is built from 14 residues. CDR1 and CDR2 from the germline V gene are MNHEY and SMNVEV (reference sequence). V was shortened by 0 bases and J by 2 bases, with 6 bases between the two germline ends.